Each of the 4 T cell receptor beta chains below was sequenced from the same sample in a study of cytomegalovirus exposure and HLA in healthy donors. Researchers ran the PCR with 60 Vbeta and 13 Jbeta primers. The protocol was immunoSEQ multiplex PCR, while the TCRdb copy is restricted to in-frame clones and leaves out a portion. The profile shows around 150,000 clones, 86% of them singletons. Sample: PBMCs. The receptors come from a woman aged 18 to 35 in good health and CMV-seronegative.

The chain carries TRBV5-6 and TRBJ1-1, with 9 bases aligning to TRBD1. V lost 4 bases, J lost 1 base, and 2 bases stayed unmatched. The CDR3 has 14 residues. Germline V gives CDR1 SGHDT, CDR2 YYEEEE. For the CDR3, the DNA is TGTGCCAGCAGCAACAGGGGGCCGAACACTGAAGCTTTCTTT. Its protein product is CASSNRGPNTEAFF.

The chain carries TRBV7-6 and TRBJ2-2, with 13 bases identical to TRBD2. The CDR3 is 16 amino acids. The V segment lost 3 bases and the J segment 6 bases; nucleotides outside the gene matches: 4. Germline CDR1 is SGHVS and CDR2 is FNYEAQ. The CDR3 loop is CASSFGLAGVSGELFF. In DNA form, the CDR3 reads TGTGCCAGCAGCTTCGGACTAGCGGGAGTTTCCGGGGAGCTGTTTTTT.

The rearrangement links TRBV6-5 to TRBJ2-7; 8 nucleotides align to TRBD1. The ends lost 2 bases at V and 2 bases at J; junction bases unmatched: 5. The CDR3 runs to 15 residues. CDR1 and CDR2 from the germline V gene are MNHEY and SVGAGI. The CDR3 sequence: CASSYRQGTPYEQYF. CDR3 sequence (DNA): TGTGCCAGCAGTTACCGACAGGGGACTCCCTACGAGCAGTACTTC.

J is TRBJ2-3 and V is TRBV4-1; possible D gene TRBD2, 5 bases. Germline CDR1 reads MGHRA; CDR2 reads YSYEKL. Deletions cut 1 base from V and 4 bases from J, with 18 bases between. The CDR3 extends over 17 amino acids. CDR3 protein: CASSQGIRLASSDTQYF. CDR3 DNA: TGCGCCAGCAGCCAAGGGATCCGGCTAGCTAGTTCAGATACGCAGTATTTT.